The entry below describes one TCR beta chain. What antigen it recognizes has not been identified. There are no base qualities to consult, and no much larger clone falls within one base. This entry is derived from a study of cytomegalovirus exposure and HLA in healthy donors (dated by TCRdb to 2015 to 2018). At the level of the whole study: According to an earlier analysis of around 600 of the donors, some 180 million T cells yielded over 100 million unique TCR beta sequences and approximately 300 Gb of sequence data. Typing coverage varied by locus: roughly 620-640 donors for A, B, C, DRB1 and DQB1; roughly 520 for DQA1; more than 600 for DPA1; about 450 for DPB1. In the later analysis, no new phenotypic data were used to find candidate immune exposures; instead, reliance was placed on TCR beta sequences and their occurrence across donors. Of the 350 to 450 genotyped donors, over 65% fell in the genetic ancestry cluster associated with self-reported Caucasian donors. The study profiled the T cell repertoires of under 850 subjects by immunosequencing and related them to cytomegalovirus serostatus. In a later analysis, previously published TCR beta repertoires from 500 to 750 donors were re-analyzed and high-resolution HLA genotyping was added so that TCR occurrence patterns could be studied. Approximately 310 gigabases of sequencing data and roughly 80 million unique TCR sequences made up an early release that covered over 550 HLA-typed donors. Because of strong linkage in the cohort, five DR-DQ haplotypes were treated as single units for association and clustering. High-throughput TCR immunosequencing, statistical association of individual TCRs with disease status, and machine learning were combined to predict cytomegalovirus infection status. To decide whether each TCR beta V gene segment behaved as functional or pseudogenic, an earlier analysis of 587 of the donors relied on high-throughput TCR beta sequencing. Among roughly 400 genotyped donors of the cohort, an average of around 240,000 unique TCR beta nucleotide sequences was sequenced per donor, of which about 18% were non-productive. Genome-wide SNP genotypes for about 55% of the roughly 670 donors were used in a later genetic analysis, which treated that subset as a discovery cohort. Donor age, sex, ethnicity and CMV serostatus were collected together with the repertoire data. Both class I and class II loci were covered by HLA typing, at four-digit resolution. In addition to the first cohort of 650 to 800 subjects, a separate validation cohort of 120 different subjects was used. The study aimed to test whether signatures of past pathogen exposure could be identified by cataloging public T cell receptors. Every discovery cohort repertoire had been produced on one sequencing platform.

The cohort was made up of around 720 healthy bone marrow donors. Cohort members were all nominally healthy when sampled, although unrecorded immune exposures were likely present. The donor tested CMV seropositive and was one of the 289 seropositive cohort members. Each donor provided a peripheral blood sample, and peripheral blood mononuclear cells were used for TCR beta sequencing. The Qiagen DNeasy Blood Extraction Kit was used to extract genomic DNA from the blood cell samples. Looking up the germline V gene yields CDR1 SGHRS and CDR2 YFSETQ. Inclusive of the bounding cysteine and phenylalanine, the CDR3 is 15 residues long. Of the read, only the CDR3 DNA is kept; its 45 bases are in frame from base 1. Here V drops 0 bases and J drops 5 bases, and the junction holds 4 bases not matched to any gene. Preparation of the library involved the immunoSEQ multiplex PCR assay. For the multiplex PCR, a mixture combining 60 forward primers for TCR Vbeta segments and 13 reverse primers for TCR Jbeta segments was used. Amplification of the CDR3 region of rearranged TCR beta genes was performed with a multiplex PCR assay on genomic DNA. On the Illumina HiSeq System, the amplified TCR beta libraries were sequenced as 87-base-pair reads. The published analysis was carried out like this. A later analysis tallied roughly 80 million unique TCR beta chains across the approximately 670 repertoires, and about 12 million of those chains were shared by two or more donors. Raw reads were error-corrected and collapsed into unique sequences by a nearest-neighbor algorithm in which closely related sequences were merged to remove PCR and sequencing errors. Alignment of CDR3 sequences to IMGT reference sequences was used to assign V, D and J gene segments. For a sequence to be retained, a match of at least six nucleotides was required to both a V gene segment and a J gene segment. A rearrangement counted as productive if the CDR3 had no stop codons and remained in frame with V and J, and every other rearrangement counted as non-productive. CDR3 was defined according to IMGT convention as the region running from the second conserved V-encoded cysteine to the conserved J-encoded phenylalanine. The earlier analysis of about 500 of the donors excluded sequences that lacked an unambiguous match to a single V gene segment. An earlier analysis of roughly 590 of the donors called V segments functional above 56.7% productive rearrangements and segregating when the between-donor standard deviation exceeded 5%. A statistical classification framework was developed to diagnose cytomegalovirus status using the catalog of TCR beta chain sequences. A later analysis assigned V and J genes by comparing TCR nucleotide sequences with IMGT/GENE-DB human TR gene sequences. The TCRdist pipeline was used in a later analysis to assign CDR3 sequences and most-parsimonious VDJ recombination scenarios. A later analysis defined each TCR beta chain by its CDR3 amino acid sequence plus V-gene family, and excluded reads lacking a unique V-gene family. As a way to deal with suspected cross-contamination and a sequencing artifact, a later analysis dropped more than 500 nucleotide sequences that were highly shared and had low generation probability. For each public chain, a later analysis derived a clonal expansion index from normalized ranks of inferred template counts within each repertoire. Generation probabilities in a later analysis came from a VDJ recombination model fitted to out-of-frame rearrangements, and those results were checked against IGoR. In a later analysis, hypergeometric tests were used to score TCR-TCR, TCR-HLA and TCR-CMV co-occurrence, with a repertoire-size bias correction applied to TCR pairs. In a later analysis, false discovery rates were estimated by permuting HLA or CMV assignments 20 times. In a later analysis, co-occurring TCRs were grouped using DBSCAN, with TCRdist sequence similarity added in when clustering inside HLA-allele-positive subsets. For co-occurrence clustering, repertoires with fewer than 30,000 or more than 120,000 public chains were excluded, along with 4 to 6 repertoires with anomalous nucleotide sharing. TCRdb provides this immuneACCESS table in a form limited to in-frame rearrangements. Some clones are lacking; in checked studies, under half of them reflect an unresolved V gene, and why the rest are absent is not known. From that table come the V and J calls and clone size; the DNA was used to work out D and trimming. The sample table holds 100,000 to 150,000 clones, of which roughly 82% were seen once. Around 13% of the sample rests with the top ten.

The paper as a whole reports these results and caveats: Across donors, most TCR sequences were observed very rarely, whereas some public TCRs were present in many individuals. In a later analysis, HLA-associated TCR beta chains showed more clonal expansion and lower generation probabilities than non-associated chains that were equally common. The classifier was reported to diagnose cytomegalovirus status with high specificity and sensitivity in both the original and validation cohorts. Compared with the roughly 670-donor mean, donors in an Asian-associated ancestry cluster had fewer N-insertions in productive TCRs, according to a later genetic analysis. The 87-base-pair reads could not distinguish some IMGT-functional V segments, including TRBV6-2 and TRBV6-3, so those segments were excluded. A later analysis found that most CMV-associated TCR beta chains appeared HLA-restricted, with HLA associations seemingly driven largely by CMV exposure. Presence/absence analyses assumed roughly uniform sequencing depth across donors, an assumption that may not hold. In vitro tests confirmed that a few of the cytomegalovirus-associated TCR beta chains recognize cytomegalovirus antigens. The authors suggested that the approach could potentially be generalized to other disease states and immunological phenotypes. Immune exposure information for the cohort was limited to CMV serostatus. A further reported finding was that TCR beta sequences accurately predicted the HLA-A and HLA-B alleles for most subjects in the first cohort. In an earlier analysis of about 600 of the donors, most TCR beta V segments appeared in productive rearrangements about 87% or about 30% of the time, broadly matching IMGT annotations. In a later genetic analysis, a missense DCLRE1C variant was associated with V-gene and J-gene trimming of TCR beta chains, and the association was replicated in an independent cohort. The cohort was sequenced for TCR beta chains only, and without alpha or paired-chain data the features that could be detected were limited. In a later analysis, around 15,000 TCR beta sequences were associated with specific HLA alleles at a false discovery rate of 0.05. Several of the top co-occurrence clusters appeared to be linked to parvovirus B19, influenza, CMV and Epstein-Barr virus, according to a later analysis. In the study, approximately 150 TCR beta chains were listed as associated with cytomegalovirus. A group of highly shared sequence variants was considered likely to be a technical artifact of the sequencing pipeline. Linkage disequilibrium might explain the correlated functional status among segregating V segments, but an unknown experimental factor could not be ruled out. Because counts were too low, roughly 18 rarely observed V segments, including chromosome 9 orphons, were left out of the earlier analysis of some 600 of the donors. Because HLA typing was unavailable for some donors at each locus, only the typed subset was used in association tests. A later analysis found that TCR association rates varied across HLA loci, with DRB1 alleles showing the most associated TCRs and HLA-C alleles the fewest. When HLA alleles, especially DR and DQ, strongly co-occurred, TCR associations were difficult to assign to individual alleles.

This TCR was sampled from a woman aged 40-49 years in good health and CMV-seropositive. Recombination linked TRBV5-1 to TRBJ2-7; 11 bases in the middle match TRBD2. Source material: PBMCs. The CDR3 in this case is CASSLESSGRDEQYF. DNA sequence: TGCGCCAGCAGCTTGGAGAGTAGCGGGAGGGACGAGCAGTACTTC. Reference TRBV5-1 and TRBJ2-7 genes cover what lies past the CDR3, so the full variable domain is KAGVTQTPRYLIKTRGQQVTLSCSPISGHRSVSWYQQTPGQGLQFLFEYFSETQRNKGNFPGRFSGRQFSNSRSEMNVSTLELGDSALYLCASSLESSGRDEQYFGPGTRLTVT.